The 26 T cell receptor beta chains below all came from one sample that was sequenced in a study of shared clonotypes between healthy human individuals. The table came from immunoSEQ multiplex PCR; TCRdb's copy has only in-frame clones and leaves some out. The sample records approximately 2.3 million clones, 90% to 95% being singletons. The material sequenced was naive CD4+ T cells from PBMCs. Indicated subset: CD45RA+ positively selected. The receptor set was obtained from a man between 18 and 29 years old in good health. Some clones in this sample may be carry-over from other donors' samples.

The rearrangement uses TRBV2 and TRBJ2-2; 11 bases map to TRBD2. The CDR3 contains 17 residues. V lost 2 bases to trimming and J lost 4 bases; unmatched junction nucleotides: 6. Germline values: CDR1 SNHLY, CDR2 FYNNEI. The CDR3 spells CASSERASGRITGELFF. CDR3 nucleotides: TGTGCCAGCAGTGAACGGGCTAGCGGGAGGATCACCGGGGAGCTGTTTTTT. Variable domain in full (rest from reference TRBV2 and TRBJ2-2): EPEVTQTPSHQVTQMGQEVILRCVPISNHLYFYWYRQILGQKVEFLVSFYNNEISEKSEIFDDQFSVERPDGSNFTLKIRSTKLEDSAMYFCASSERASGRITGELFFGEGSRLTVL.

The chain has TRBV29-1 and TRBJ2-3; 9 bases map to TRBD1. Germline V gene data show CDR1 as SQVTM and CDR2 as ANQGSEA. This CDR3 contains 14 residues. V lost 3 bases, J lost 6 bases, and 7 bases stayed unmatched. The CDR3, as DNA: TGCAGCGTTGATGGCGGACAGGGGAGGGATACGCAGTATTTT. Protein: CSVDGGQGRDTQYF.

V gene TRBV9 combines with J gene TRBJ2-3; D may be TRBD1 or TRBD2 (5 bases each). Germline assignment: CDR1 SGDLS and CDR2 YYNGEE. CDR3 length: 16 amino acids. Between the trimmed V and J ends, which lost 3 bases and 3 bases, there was a span of 17 bases. CDR3 bases: TGTGCCAGCAGCGCCCCCGGGGTGGGGGTGACAGATACGCAGTATTTT. This encodes CASSAPGVGVTDTQYF.

About this clone itself: This same CDR3 is encoded by further DNA sequences in the sample. CDR3 sequence (DNA): TGTGCCAGCAGTCTAGCGGGAGGTGGGACAGATACGCAGTATTTT. Translation: CASSLAGGGTDTQYF. The chain combines TRBV28 with TRBJ2-3; 11 bases fit TRBD2. The germline CDR1 and CDR2 sequences are MDHEN and SYDVKM. CDR3 size: 15 residues. Losses at the gene ends were 5 bases for V and 3 bases for J; bases not matched to a gene: 4.

The V gene is TRBV9, the J gene TRBJ2-3; 10 bases match TRBD1. Trimming removed 6 bases from V and 3 bases from J; junction bases left unmatched: 7. Germline V gene lookup returns CDR1 SGDLS and CDR2 YYNGEE. This CDR3 spans 15 amino acids. CDR3 residues: CASTSDRGQTDTQYF. CDR3 in DNA: TGTGCCAGCACCTCAGACAGGGGGCAGACAGATACGCAGTATTTT.

The V gene is TRBV7-9, the J gene TRBJ1-2, with a weak D call TRBD1 (6 bases). V lost 5 bases and J 8 bases, leaving 18 bases between the germline ends. The CDR3 is 14 amino acids. Germline CDR1 and CDR2: SEHNR and FQNEAQ (reference sequence). The CDR3 is CASSDLRGLGGYTF. For the CDR3, the DNA is TGTGCCAGCAGCGACCTAAGGGGGTTGGGAGGCTACACCTTC.

This clone was counted only a few times. In the same sample, other DNA sequences code for this CDR3. The chain is built from TRBV9 and TRBJ1-1; no clear D gene. Germline values: CDR1 SGDLS, CDR2 YYNGEE. The CDR3 has 14 residues. Trimming removed 0 bases at V and 1 base at J, with 7 bases between. The CDR3 DNA follows: TGTGCCAGCAGCGTAGGACGGCAGAACACTGAAGCTTTCTTT. Protein: CASSVGRQNTEAFF. Together with reference TRBV9 and TRBJ1-1, the CDR3 gives the full variable domain: DSGVTQTPKHLITATGQRVTLRCSPRSGDLSVYWYQQSLDQGLQFLIQYYNGEERAKGNILERFSAQQFPDLHSELNLSSLELGDSALYFCASSVGRQNTEAFFGQGTRLTVV.

As to this clone: The same CDR3 also results from other DNA sequences found in this sample. J is TRBJ1-5 and V is TRBV5-5; D not certain. This CDR3 spans 12 amino acids. CDR1 is SGHKS, CDR2 YYEKEE, per germline (reference sequence). The V end lost 0 bases, the J end lost 2 bases, and 0 bases lay between the germline ends. The CDR3 spells CASSLGNQPQHF. The CDR3 DNA reads as TGTGCCAGCAGCTTGGGCAATCAGCCCCAGCATTTT.

This chain uses TRBV5-1 with TRBJ2-6, with D hard to call. Trimming shortened V by 4 bases and J by 1 base, and 12 bases separated the two germline ends. The CDR3 has 16 residues. Germline V lookup: CDR1 SGHRS, CDR2 YFSETQ. The CDR3 region is CASSPTVLSGANVLTF. CDR3 DNA sequence: TGCGCCAGCAGCCCGACGGTTTTGTCTGGGGCCAACGTCCTGACTTTC. Drawing the rest from reference TRBV5-1 and TRBJ2-6, the complete variable domain is KAGVTQTPRYLIKTRGQQVTLSCSPISGHRSVSWYQQTPGQGLQFLFEYFSETQRNKGNFPGRFSGRQFSNSRSEMNVSTLELGDSALYLCASSPTVLSGANVLTFGAGSRLTVL.

J is TRBJ2-1 and V is TRBV6-1; 7 bases agree with TRBD2. Germline-derived CDR1 and CDR2 are MNHNS and SASEGT. This CDR3 spans 14 amino acids. With 4 bases clipped from V and 6 bases from J, the junction kept 6 bases outside the gene matches. CDR3 nucleotides: TGTGCCAGCAGTGGGGGACTATCCATCAATGAGCAGTTCTTC. It translates to CASSGGLSINEQFF.

The genes are TRBV18 and TRBJ2-7; tentatively, D is TRBD1 or TRBD2 (6 bases each). Germline V gene data show CDR1 as KGHSH and CDR2 as LQKENI. Between the trimmed V and J ends, which lost 5 bases and 7 bases, there was a span of 18 bases. This CDR3 comprises 14 residues. In nucleotides, the CDR3 is TGTGCCAGCTCAGGACTGAAAGGGGGGAAAGAGCAGTACTTC. This translates into CASSGLKGGKEQYF.

On this clone: Other nucleotide sequences from this sample produce the same CDR3. The J gene is TRBJ2-7, the V gene TRBV18; tentative D call: TRBD1 (6 bases). This CDR3 contains 13 residues. CDR1 is KGHSH and CDR2 is LQKENI in the germline V gene. Trimming stripped 6 bases from V and 0 bases from J, with 9 bases between. CDR3 bases: TGTGCCAGCTCTGGGACACTCTCCTACGAGCAGTACTTC. It encodes CASSGTLSYEQYF.

This clone was counted a single time. Other DNA sequences in the sample encode the same CDR3. The rearrangement links TRBV20-1 to TRBJ2-7; D unclear. The CDR3 totals 11 residues. The V gene lost 6 bases and the J gene lost 2 bases, with 8 bases spanning the gap. CDR1 is DFQATT and CDR2 is SNEGSKA in the germline V gene (reference sequence). The CDR3 protein is CSAPGPYEQYF. The CDR3 region has the DNA TGCAGTGCGCCTGGACCCTACGAGCAGTACTTC.

This clone was recorded only once. The CDR3 is CASSPQPGDTEAFF. CDR3 bases: TGTGCCAGCAGCCCGCAACCCGGGGACACTGAAGCTTTCTTT. The chain recombines TRBV7-9 with TRBJ1-1; D is undetermined. The CDR3 runs 14 residues. Germline CDR1 and CDR2: SEHNR and FQNEAQ (reference sequence). With 5 bases removed from V and 3 bases from J, the gap between germline ends came to 13 bases.

The chain recombines TRBV30 with TRBJ2-7, with 7 positions matching TRBD2. The ends lost 5 bases at V and 4 bases at J; junction bases unmatched: 2. The CDR3 spans 11 residues. Looked up from germline, CDR1 is GTSNPN and CDR2 is SVGIG (reference sequence). CDR3 sequence: CAWRGEYEQYF. The CDR3 DNA is TGTGCCTGGCGGGGGGAATACGAGCAGTACTTC.

As for this clone: In the same sample, other DNA sequences code for this CDR3. V and J are TRBV27 and TRBJ1-4; a possible D gene is TRBD1 (6 bases). Germline V gene lookup returns CDR1 MNHEY and CDR2 SMNVEV (reference sequence). V lost 11 bases and J lost 5, with 15 bases in between. This CDR3 is 13 amino acids long. The chain's CDR3 is CASSGQGNEKLFF. Written as DNA, the CDR3 is TGTGCCTCCTCGGGGCAGGGGAATGAAAAACTGTTTTTT.

This clone showed up just a few times. The chain links TRBV9 to TRBJ1-3; 7 bases are a match to TRBD1. V was pared by 0 bases and J by 2 bases, with 2 bases of the junction left unmatched. The germline CDR1 and CDR2 sequences are SGDLS and YYNGEE. This CDR3 has 15 residues. The CDR3 sequence: CASSVEGGTGNTIYF. The DNA for the CDR3 is TGTGCCAGCAGCGTAGAAGGGGGCACTGGAAACACCATATATTTT. Full variable domain (outside the CDR3, taken from reference TRBV9 and TRBJ1-3): DSGVTQTPKHLITATGQRVTLRCSPRSGDLSVYWYQQSLDQGLQFLIQYYNGEERAKGNILERFSAQQFPDLHSELNLSSLELGDSALYFCASSVEGGTGNTIYFGEGSWLTVV.

The chain links TRBV28 to TRBJ1-2; the D gene is possibly TRBD1 (5 bases). The CDR3 is 15 residues long. The germline gives CDR1 MDHEN, CDR2 SYDVKM. Trimming removed 6 bases at V and 2 bases at J, with 16 bases between. The CDR3 DNA reads TGTGCCAGCAGCTCTACACTAGCAGGGAACTATGGCTACACCTTC. Translation: CASSSTLAGNYGYTF.

V is TRBV14 and J is TRBJ2-1; a weak D match, TRBD2 (5 bases). CDR3 size: 15 residues. V was trimmed by 3 bases and J by 8 bases, leaving 17 bases between them. CDR1 is SGHDN, CDR2 FVKESK, per germline. The CDR3 region is CASSQPGTPEDEQFF. Written as DNA, the CDR3 is TGTGCCAGCAGCCAGCCGGGAACCCCCGAGGATGAGCAGTTCTTC.

The V gene is TRBV28, the J gene TRBJ2-7, with TRBD1 matching 10 bases. The CDR3 is 15 amino acids. Unmatched junction bases numbered 9, after V lost 6 bases and J lost 4 bases. CDR1 and CDR2 from the germline V gene are MDHEN and SYDVKM. The CDR3 loop reads CASSRGQGLVYEQYF. Here the CDR3 DNA reads TGTGCCAGCAGCCGGGGACAGGGGCTTGTTTACGAGCAGTACTTC. Using reference TRBV28 and TRBJ2-7 for the parts outside the CDR3, the full variable domain is DVKVTQSSRYLVKRTGEKVFLECVQDMDHENMFWYRQDPGLGLRLIYFSYDVKMKEKGDIPEGYSVSREKKERFSLILESASTNQTSMYLCASSRGQGLVYEQYFGPGTRLTVT.

This clone occurred once. This specimen includes other DNA sequences encoding the same CDR3. CDR3: CASSSDGNYGYTF. The CDR3, as DNA: TGCGCCAGCAGCTCGGACGGGAACTATGGCTACACCTTC. The chain couples TRBV5-1 to TRBJ1-2; D call uncertain. The CDR3 has 13 residues. In germline, CDR1 is SGHRS, CDR2 YFSETQ. Trimming took off 3 bases at V and 2 bases at J, with 8 bases between the two ends.

V usage is TRBV25-1 and J usage is TRBJ2-1; D ambiguous. The germline V gene encodes CDR1 MGHDK and CDR2 SYGVNS. With 6 bases removed from V and 16 bases from J, the gap between germline ends came to 16 bases. The CDR3 covers 11 residues. CDR3 sequence reads: CASRDGLGYFF. CDR3 sequence (DNA): TGTGCCAGCAGAGACGGCCTCGGGTATTTCTTC.

The V gene is TRBV6-6, the J gene TRBJ1-5; tentatively, D is TRBD1 (5 bases). CDR1 is MNHNY and CDR2 is SVGAGI in the germline V gene (reference sequence). Deletions cut 7 bases from V and 2 bases from J, with 12 bases between. The CDR3 is made up of 14 amino acids. CDR3 residues: CASKSPRGNQPQHF. CDR3 nucleotide sequence: TGTGCCAGCAAATCGCCCAGGGGCAATCAGCCCCAGCATTTT.

On this clone: Different DNA sequences within this sample yield the same CDR3. J is TRBJ2-2 and V is TRBV7-2, with D perhaps TRBD1 (5 bases). This CDR3 comprises 14 residues. V lost 3 bases, J lost 4 bases, and 9 bases lay in between. The V gene's germline CDR1 is SGHTA and CDR2 FQGNSA. The DNA for the CDR3 is TGTGCCAGCAGCTTCGGCACAGGCACCGGGGAGCTGTTTTTT. Translated: CASSFGTGTGELFF.

The chain joins TRBV6-5 to TRBJ2-7; D is possibly TRBD1 (6 bases). The CDR3 has 14 amino acids. The V and J ends lost 6 bases and 2 bases respectively, with 14 bases between them. Germline V gives CDR1 MNHEY, CDR2 SVGAGI. CDR3 sequence: CASRPEGVAYEQYF. As DNA, the CDR3 is TGTGCCAGCAGACCCGAGGGGGTAGCCTACGAGCAGTACTTC.

On this clone itself: The sample holds other DNA sequences that translate to the same CDR3. The chain recombines TRBV18 with TRBJ1-5; 8 bases map to TRBD1. After removal of 1 base from V and 2 bases from J, the junction contained 1 base not matched to a gene. The germline V gene encodes CDR1 KGHSH and CDR2 LQKENI. This CDR3 region has 15 residues. CDR3 sequence: CASSPLGQGNQPQHF. As DNA, the CDR3 is TGTGCCAGCTCACCACTGGGACAGGGCAATCAGCCCCAGCATTTT.